The clone carrying this T cell receptor (beta chain) was detected only a few times. This record comes from a study of blood T cell repertoires in COVID-19. Germline loops: CDR1 KGHDR, CDR2 SFDVKD. Trimming at V came to 5 bases and at J to 10 bases, leaving 7 bases not matched to a gene. The CDR3 length is 14 residues. This study enrolled people aged roughly 18 to 90 from roughly 22 US geographic areas. Assignment of participants to cohorts was predicated upon participant-reported clinical history. The recovered donors of Cohort 3 showed two negative PCRs, clearance, or symptom resolution. In the original workflow: Counts of nucleated cells, estimated from reference gene primer amplification, were obtained. Profiling relied on immunoSEQ multiplex PCR, and the TCRdb table lists in-frame clones only, not all of them. The V and J calls and clone size were taken over from that table, and D and trimming were inferred from the DNA. The sample holds approximately 220,000 clones; 80% to 85% are singletons and the top ten take 6.8%.

V gene TRBV24-1 combines with J gene TRBJ2-2; 9 bases are shared with TRBD1. Source material: PBMCs or T cells enriched from blood (not recorded which). The clonotype originates from a woman aged 40 to 55 who had recovered from COVID-19. CDR3 amino acids: CATSGQGEVVELFF. DNA of the CDR3: TGTGCCACCAGTGGACAGGGGGAGGTTGTGGAGCTGTTTTTT.